This TCR beta chain was captured by sequencing in a study of control samples from healthy donors and cancer patients. The V gene's germline CDR1 is SGHTS and CDR2 YDEGEE. Germline trimming cut 4 bases from V and 0 bases from J; bases unmatched to any gene: 5. The CDR3 totals 16 residues. Profiling relied on immunoSEQ multiplex PCR, and the TCRdb table lists in-frame clones only, not all of them. The top ten hold under 4% of the sample, which has roughly 86,000 clones, about nine tenths seen once. The source material was blood. This sequence originates from a woman under 30 in good health. The genes are TRBV5-8 and TRBJ1-1, with 11 bases matching TRBD1. The CDR3 DNA sequence: TGTGCCAGCAGCGCCCGGACAGGGGGCATGAACACTGAAGCTTTCTTT. This codes for CASSARTGGMNTEAFF.